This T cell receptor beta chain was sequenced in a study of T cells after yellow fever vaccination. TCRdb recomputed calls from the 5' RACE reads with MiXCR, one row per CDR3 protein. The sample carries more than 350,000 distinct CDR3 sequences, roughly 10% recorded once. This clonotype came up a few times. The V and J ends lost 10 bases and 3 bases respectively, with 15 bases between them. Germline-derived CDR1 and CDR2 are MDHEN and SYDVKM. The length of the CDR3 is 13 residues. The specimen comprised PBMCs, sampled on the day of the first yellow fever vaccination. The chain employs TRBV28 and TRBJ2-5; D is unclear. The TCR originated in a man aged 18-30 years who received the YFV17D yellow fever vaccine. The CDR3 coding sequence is TGTGCCATTAAGACCGGGCTGGAAGAGACCCAGTACTTC. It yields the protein CAIKTGLEETQYF.